These 9 T cell receptor beta chains share one sample of origin, sequenced in a study of T cells after yellow fever vaccination (dated by TCRdb to the late 2010s). The library came from 5' RACE. The instrument given in TCRdb is Illumina NovaSeq 6000. The public reads were quality trimmed at Q25 with fastp and then assembled into clones with MiXCR by TCRdb, keeping productive beta chains. Records with the same CDR3 protein are collapsed into one entry carrying the most frequent genes and DNA. For this sample there are 250,000 to 300,000 distinct CDR3 sequences; around 4.9% appear just once. In total, the top ten clones hold around 3.5% of the sample. The label giving this sample's treatment or condition can be read as: live attenuated yellow fever vaccine strain. This specimen consisted of CD4+ T cells sorted from PBMCs, obtained on the day of the yellow fever booster vaccination. These receptors came from a man younger than 35 who received the YFV17D yellow fever vaccine.

This clonotype was recorded many times. The rearrangement links TRBV6-1 to TRBJ1-5; D is possibly TRBD1 (5 bases). The germline CDR1 and CDR2 sequences are MNHNS and SASEGT. Trimming shortened V by 4 bases and J by 4 bases, and 11 bases separated the two germline ends. The CDR3 has 14 amino acids. The CDR3: CASSGGFSNQPQHF. The CDR3 bases are TGTGCCAGCAGTGGGGGGTTCTCTAATCAGCCCCAGCATTTT.

The table lists this clonotype with many counts. The chain has TRBV29-1 and TRBJ2-4; no firm D call. The V and J ends lost 7 bases and 1 base respectively, with 11 bases between them. This CDR3 has 13 amino acids. In germline, CDR1 is SQVTM, CDR2 ANQGSEA. CDR3 sequence (DNA): TGCAGCGCCCTGCCATACGCCAAAAACATTCAGTACTTC. This codes for CSALPYAKNIQYF.

This clonotype has only a few counts. This chain connects TRBV9 to TRBJ2-1, with D perhaps given as TRBD1 or TRBD2 (5 bases each). This CDR3 spans 14 amino acids. CDR1 and CDR2 from the germline V gene are SGDLS and YYNGEE. Between the trimmed V and J ends, which lost 4 bases and 10 bases, there was a span of 18 bases. The CDR3 protein is CASSYGRGAREQFF. CDR3 DNA: TGTGCCAGCAGCTACGGACGAGGGGCTCGGGAGCAGTTCTTC.

In its sample, this clonotype was seen many times. The CDR3 DNA is TGTGCCAGCAGCTTAAGCACGGCCGGAGAGCAGTTCTTC. It specifies CASSLSTAGEQFF. The rearrangement links TRBV7-3 to TRBJ2-1, with D uncertain. The CDR3 covers 13 residues. CDR1 is SGHTA, CDR2 FQGTGA, per germline. Trimming removed 1 base from V and 10 bases from J, with 11 bases in between.

This clonotype was detected many times. The V call is TRBV5-6, the J call TRBJ2-1; D is unclear. Trimming removed 2 bases at V and 4 bases at J, with 4 bases between. The CDR3 loop spans 12 amino acids. CDR1 and CDR2 (germline): SGHDT, YYEEEE. The CDR3 DNA reads TGTGCCAGCAGCTTCATTTACAATGAGCAGTTCTTC. Translated: CASSFIYNEQFF.

A few counts support this clonotype. The rearrangement joins TRBV10-2 to TRBJ1-5; perhaps TRBD1 as D (6 bases). CDR3 size: 16 residues. Germline-derived CDR1 and CDR2 are WSHSY and SAAADI. V was pared by 3 bases and J by 0 bases, with 12 bases between. The CDR3 bases are TGCGCCAGCAGTGATCGAGGACAGTTTAGCAATCAGCCCCAGCATTTT. This sequence encodes CASSDRGQFSNQPQHF.

Only a few counts were recorded for this clonotype. CDR3 nucleotides: TGTGCCAGCAGCTTTATCGGGGGAAATGGCTACACCTTC. This encodes CASSFIGGNGYTF. The genes are TRBV7-2 and TRBJ1-2; possibly TRBD1 for D (5 bases). The CDR3 runs to 13 residues. CDR1 and CDR2 from the germline V gene are SGHTA and FQGNSA. V was cut by 3 bases and J by 6 bases, with 11 bases left in between.

This clonotype was observed at least ten times. The chain recombines TRBV5-1 with TRBJ1-4, with 8 bases aligning to TRBD1. V was clipped by 4 bases and J by 10 bases; unmatched bases: 9. Germline CDR1 is SGHRS and CDR2 is YFSETQ. This CDR3 has 14 residues. CDR3 DNA sequence: TGCGCCAGCAGCCTACAGGGGGAGTTGGGAAAACTGTTTTTT. Amino acids: CASSLQGELGKLFF.

There are a few counts of this clonotype. The chain couples TRBV7-2 to TRBJ1-6; no reliable D call. This CDR3 comprises 15 residues. Germline V CDR1 and CDR2: SGHTA, FQGNSA. Trimming pared 5 bases from V and 2 bases from J, leaving 10 bases between. The CDR3: CASSNRSTYNSPLHF. In DNA, the CDR3 is TGTGCCAGCAGCAATAGGAGCACCTATAATTCACCCCTCCACTTT.